There are a few counts of the clone carrying this T cell receptor beta chain. The data are from a study of blood T cell repertoires in COVID-19. About the research overall: Sites in the United States, Italy and Spain provided acute and convalescent COVID-19 samples. T cells, B-cell-depleted T cells, or PBMCs provided the cDNA or gDNA that served as material.

Method: immunoSEQ multiplex PCR; TCRdb's copy keeps in-frame clones and lacks some. This sample has 150,000 to 200,000 clones; around 67% occur once, and the top ten carry 3%. The V and J ends lost 0 bases and 5 bases respectively, with 6 bases between them. The CDR3 contains 13 residues. CDR1 is SGHKS, CDR2 YYEKEE, per germline (reference sequence). Sample: peripheral blood. The sequence was collected from a woman older than 75 with acute or convalescent COVID-19. The chain is built from TRBV5-5 and TRBJ2-4; tentative D call: TRBD1 (5 bases). The CDR3 reads CASSLVQENIQYF. The CDR3 DNA is TGTGCCAGCAGCTTGGTACAGGAAAACATTCAGTACTTC.